A single sample gave rise to the 28 T cell receptor beta chains below, sequenced in a study of blood T cell repertoires in COVID-19. Sequencing was performed with immunoSEQ multiplex PCR; in TCRdb, only in-frame clones are kept and a portion is missing. This sample has about 26,000 clones, with around 91% found just once. The sample was peripheral blood. These receptors originate from a man in his 70s with acute or convalescent COVID-19.

V and J are TRBV3-1 (or the pseudogene TRBV3-2) and TRBJ2-7; perhaps TRBD1 as D (6 bases). Germline V gives CDR1 LGHDT, CDR2 YNNKEL (reference sequence). V was trimmed by 3 bases and J by 0 bases, leaving 15 bases between them. This CDR3 is built from 16 residues. The CDR3 loop is CASSQIGQRSSYEQYF. The CDR3 nucleotides read TGTGCCAGCAGCCAGATCGGACAGCGTAGCTCCTACGAGCAGTACTTC.

The chain combines TRBV2 with TRBJ1-2; D ambiguous. Trimming shortened V by 7 bases and J by 8 bases, and 14 bases separated the two germline ends. This CDR3 comprises 12 residues. Germline lookup yields CDR1 SNHLY and CDR2 FYNNEI. CDR3 region: CASTDRGRGYTF. DNA of the CDR3: TGTGCCAGCACCGACCGAGGGCGCGGCTACACCTTC. The variable domain in full, completed from reference TRBV2 and TRBJ1-2, reads EPEVTQTPSHQVTQMGQEVILRCVPISNHLYFYWYRQILGQKVEFLVSFYNNEISEKSEIFDDQFSVERPDGSNFTLKIRSTKLEDSAMYFCASTDRGRGYTFGSGTRLTVV.

The rearrangement uses TRBV2 and TRBJ2-3, with TRBD2 matching 12 bases. Germline V gene sequence: CDR1 SNHLY, CDR2 FYNNEI. This CDR3 comprises 15 residues. V shed 10 bases, J shed 1 base, and the junction held 6 bases outside the gene matches. The CDR3 is CATSSGRGGTDTQYF. In DNA form, the CDR3 reads TGTGCCACCTCTAGCGGGAGGGGGGGCACAGATACGCAGTATTTT.

The genes are TRBV18 and TRBJ1-1, with 8 positions matching TRBD1. The V segment lost 4 bases and the J segment 4 bases; nucleotides outside the gene matches: 2. Germline-derived CDR1 and CDR2 are KGHSH and LQKENI. This CDR3 has 13 residues. The CDR3 DNA sequence: TGTGCCAGCTCACAGGGACAGGCCACTGAAGCTTTCTTT. Translating it yields CASSQGQATEAFF.

V is TRBV7-9 and J is TRBJ2-3, with 11 bases aligning to TRBD2. There are 16 residues in the CDR3. J gave up 5 bases and V 1 base, and 5 bases lay outside the gene matches. Per germline, CDR1 SEHNR and CDR2 FQNEAQ (reference sequence). In DNA, the CDR3 is TGTGCCAGCAGCTTAGTTCAACTAGCGGGAGTAGATACGCAGTATTTT. This translates into CASSLVQLAGVDTQYF. The complete variable domain, with remaining parts taken from reference TRBV7-9 and TRBJ2-3, reads DTGVSQNPRHKITKRGQNVTFRCDPISEHNRLYWYRQTLGQGPEFLTYFQNEAQLEKSRLLSDRFSAERPKGSFSTLEIQRTEQGDSAMYLCASSLVQLAGVDTQYFGPGTRLTVL.

This rearrangement joins TRBV7-3 to TRBJ2-3, with D maybe TRBD2 (6 bases). The CDR3 sequence is 16 residues long. V gave up 5 bases and J gave up 2 bases, with 17 bases separating them. CDR1 SGHTA and CDR2 FQGTGA come from the germline V gene. CDR3 loop: CASSASPGVSTDTQYF. The DNA for the CDR3 is TGTGCCAGCAGCGCAAGCCCGGGAGTTTCCACAGATACGCAGTATTTT.

The chain joins TRBV7-2 to TRBJ2-5; the match to TRBD1 covers 10 bases. This CDR3 comprises 15 residues. Germline V CDR1 and CDR2: SGHTA, FQGNSA. V gave up 5 bases and J gave up 5 bases; unmatched junction bases: 8. The CDR3 coding sequence is TGTGCCAGCAGCATCGACAGGGGGCCGGGCGAGACCCAGTACTTC. Translating gives CASSIDRGPGETQYF.

By share, this clone counts as medium-sized (0.01 to 0.1%). This chain joins TRBV16 and TRBJ1-5; tentative D call: TRBD1 (5 bases). Trimming left V 2 bases short and J 0 bases short, with 11 bases between. Germline V gene lookup returns CDR1 KGHSY and CDR2 FQNENV. This CDR3 has 16 residues. In DNA form, the CDR3 reads TGTGCCAGCAGCCAAGGATACGGACATAGCAATCAGCCCCAGCATTTT. It translates to CASSQGYGHSNQPQHF.

This clone was seen once. The chain links TRBV12-3 or TRBV12-4 to TRBJ1-5; D ambiguous. There are 12 residues in the CDR3. The V end lost 2 bases, the J end lost 4 bases, and 3 bases lay between the germline ends. The CDR3 loop is CASSLQNQPQHF. The CDR3 DNA is TGTGCCAGCAGTTTACAGAATCAGCCCCAGCATTTT.

This chain links TRBV23-1 with TRBJ1-4; D unclear. TRBV23-1 is filed as an ORF, its function uncertain. V lost 8 bases, J lost 8 bases, and 21 bases lay in between. The CDR3 totals 15 residues. In DNA form, the CDR3 reads TGCGCCAGCCAGCGGATTATGGGTCCTGGAGAAAAACTGTTTTTT. Its translation: CASQRIMGPGEKLFF.

The chain links TRBV9 to TRBJ2-3; tentative D call: TRBD1 (5 bases). The CDR3 runs 10 residues. Per germline, CDR1 SGDLS and CDR2 YYNGEE. The V and J ends lost 7 bases and 7 bases respectively, with 7 bases between them. CDR3 region: CASGANTQYF. The CDR3 DNA is TGTGCCAGCGGGGCGAATACGCAGTATTTT.

The chain couples TRBV27 to TRBJ2-4; 11 nucleotides agree with TRBD2. CDR1 is MNHEY, CDR2 SMNVEV, per germline (reference sequence). The CDR3 runs 19 residues. The V gene end was trimmed by 5 bases and the J gene end by 0 bases; junction bases not matched to a gene: 12. This chain's CDR3 is CASSTMDSGRAIAKNIQYF. The CDR3 nucleotides are TGTGCCAGCAGTACCATGGATAGCGGGAGGGCGATAGCCAAAAACATTCAGTACTTC.

V gene TRBV7-2 combines with J gene TRBJ2-1, with 7 bases lining up with TRBD1. Germline CDR1 reads SGHTA; CDR2 reads FQGNSA. The CDR3 covers 14 residues. Trimming removed 1 base from V and 10 bases from J; junction bases left unmatched: 7. CDR3 sequence (DNA): TGTGCCAGCAGCTTAGTAAGGGGGCTGAGGGAGCAGTTCTTC. Its protein product is CASSLVRGLREQFF. Complete variable domain (other parts from reference TRBV7-2 and TRBJ2-1): GAGVSQSPSNKVTEKGKDVELRCDPISGHTALYWYRQSLGQGLEFLIYFQGNSAPDKSGLPSDRFSAERTGGSVSTLTIQRTQQEDSAVYLCASSLVRGLREQFFGPGTRLTVL.

This rearrangement joins TRBV6-5 to TRBJ2-3, with TRBD1 matching 7 bases. V shed 6 bases, J shed 3 bases, and the junction held 9 bases outside the gene matches. This CDR3 contains 15 residues. Germline V lookup: CDR1 MNHEY, CDR2 SVGAGI. The CDR3, as DNA: TGTGCCAGCAGACCCCAGGGGGTTGGTACAGATACGCAGTATTTT. Amino acid sequence: CASRPQGVGTDTQYF.

This rearrangement joins TRBV12-5 to TRBJ1-1; D is unclear. Per the germline V gene, CDR1 is LGHNT and CDR2 is FRNRAP. The CDR3 length is 18 residues. The ends were cut back, 5 bases at V and 0 bases at J, with 22 bases in the middle. Here the CDR3 reads CASGPRGGQDWLNTEAFF. In DNA, the CDR3 is TGTGCTAGTGGTCCCCGGGGAGGTCAAGACTGGTTGAACACTGAAGCTTTCTTT.

The chain links TRBV7-2 to TRBJ2-7, with a tentative D call TRBD1 (6 bases). V shed 3 bases and J shed 3 bases, with 9 bases lying between them. Germline CDR1 SGHTA, CDR2 FQGNSA. CDR3 size: 13 residues. CDR3 residues: CASSLGAGYEQYF. CDR3 sequence (DNA): TGTGCCAGCAGCTTGGGGGCAGGCTACGAGCAGTACTTC.

The chain uses TRBV7-3 and TRBJ2-1; 9 positions match TRBD2. Germline-derived CDR1 and CDR2 are SGHTA and FQGTGA. CDR3 size: 14 residues. J was trimmed by 14 bases and V by 0 bases; bases with no gene match: 8. The CDR3 DNA sequence: TGTGCCAGCAGCTTAACTTCTAGCGGGGCCTGGAAGTTCTTC. Its translation is CASSLTSSGAWKFF.

V usage is TRBV28 and J usage is TRBJ1-2; weak D call: TRBD1 (6 bases). The germline V and J ends were trimmed by 5 bases and 3 bases, with 13 bases remaining between them. CDR3 length: 14 amino acids. Germline-derived CDR1 and CDR2 are MDHEN and SYDVKM. CDR3 DNA: TGTGCCAGCAGTCCTAACAGGGATTACTATGGCTACACCTTC. Encoded protein: CASSPNRDYYGYTF.

J is TRBJ1-3 and V is TRBV28; tentatively, D is TRBD1 (5 bases). V dropped 7 bases and J dropped 7 bases, with 14 bases sitting between them. This CDR3 is 13 amino acids long. Germline assignment: CDR1 MDHEN and CDR2 SYDVKM. As DNA, the CDR3 is TGTGCCAGCATAGGGGCGCTCAGGAACACCATATATTTT. This codes for CASIGALRNTIYF. Full variable domain (rest looked up from reference TRBV28 and TRBJ1-3): DVKVTQSSRYLVKRTGEKVFLECVQDMDHENMFWYRQDPGLGLRLIYFSYDVKMKEKGDIPEGYSVSREKKERFSLILESASTNQTSMYLCASIGALRNTIYFGEGSWLTVV.

This chain links TRBV6-5 with TRBJ1-1; a weak D match, TRBD1 (6 bases). CDR1 is MNHEY and CDR2 is SVGAGI in the germline V gene. V was shortened by 0 bases and J by 0 bases, with 11 bases between the two germline ends. CDR3 length: 16 amino acids. The CDR3 region has the DNA TGTGCCAGCAGTTACTCCAGTCAGGGGCTGAACACTGAAGCTTTCTTT. It encodes CASSYSSQGLNTEAFF.

The rearrangement links TRBV12-3 or TRBV12-4 to TRBJ1-2; D is unresolved. Trimming removed 7 bases at V and 2 bases at J, with 11 bases between. The CDR3 totals 13 residues. The CDR3 nucleotides are TGTGCCAGCACCTCGGGGAAGAACTATGGCTACACCTTC. Translation: CASTSGKNYGYTF.

The rearrangement links TRBV28 to TRBJ2-3; 7 bases fit TRBD2. This CDR3 is built from 16 residues. J was trimmed by 0 bases and V by 4 bases; bases with no gene match: 7. Germline V lookup: CDR1 MDHEN, CDR2 SYDVKM. The CDR3 reads CASSSWTRSSTDTQYF. The CDR3 DNA sequence: TGTGCCAGCAGTTCTTGGACTAGAAGTAGCACAGATACGCAGTATTTT.

This clone ranks as medium-sized. This same CDR3 is encoded by further DNA sequences in the sample. This chain connects TRBV2 to TRBJ1-5; unclear D gene. The CDR3 is 16 residues long. Trimming removed 3 bases from V and 5 bases from J, with 17 bases in between. Germline V gene sequence: CDR1 SNHLY, CDR2 FYNNEI. CDR3 DNA sequence: TGTGCCAGCAGTGACGTCGCGGCGGGTGGTTATCAGCCCCAGCATTTT. Its translation is CASSDVAAGGYQPQHF.

J is TRBJ1-2 and V is TRBV19; TRBD1 is a possible D gene (5 bases). V lost 7 bases and J 0 bases, leaving 12 bases between the germline ends. Germline-derived CDR1 and CDR2 are LNHDA and SQIVND (reference sequence). The CDR3 contains 14 residues. CDR3 DNA sequence: TGTGCCAGTACTTTCGGGACTGCTAACTATGGCTACACCTTC. Translating it yields CASTFGTANYGYTF.

The chain couples TRBV15 to TRBJ2-7, with TRBD1 identical over 9 bases. CDR1 is LNHNV, CDR2 YYDKDF, per germline (reference sequence). CDR3 length: 16 residues. With 0 bases clipped from V and 4 bases from J, the junction kept 7 bases outside the gene matches. The CDR3: CATSRDLPGQGYEQYF. CDR3 nucleotides: TGTGCCACCAGCAGAGATTTACCGGGACAGGGTTACGAGCAGTACTTC.

The gene calls are TRBV3-1 (or the pseudogene TRBV3-2) and TRBJ2-7; 7 nucleotides agree with TRBD2. The CDR3 is 18 amino acids. The V gene's germline CDR1 is LGHDT and CDR2 YNNKEL (reference sequence). V gave up 4 bases and J gave up 5 bases; unmatched junction bases: 20. CDR3 sequence reads: CASSRIRPPGEGRNEQYF. In DNA, the CDR3 is TGTGCCAGCAGCCGAATACGCCCCCCGGGGGAGGGCCGCAACGAGCAGTACTTC.

The chain couples TRBV6-2 or TRBV6-3 to TRBJ2-3; D is uncertain. The germline V gene encodes CDR1 MNHEY and CDR2 SVGEGT. The CDR3 has 16 amino acids. Trimming removed 2 bases from V and 0 bases from J, with 12 bases in between. Here the CDR3 reads CASSYDQTHSTDTQYF. In nucleotides, the CDR3 is TGTGCCAGCAGTTACGATCAGACTCATAGCACAGATACGCAGTATTTT.

The chain is built from TRBV11-3 and TRBJ1-1; D possibly corresponds to TRBD1 (5 bases). This CDR3 is built from 14 residues. CDR1 SGHNT and CDR2 YENEEA come from the germline V gene. Deletions cut 5 bases from V and 3 bases from J, with 13 bases between. The CDR3 here is CASSRGGGHTEAFF. The CDR3 coding sequence is TGTGCCAGCAGCCGTGGGGGAGGACACACTGAAGCTTTCTTT.